This is a list of T cell receptor beta chains from one sample in a study of T cells in Graves' hyperthyroidism and ophthalmopathy. TCRdb ran MiXCR on the multiplex PCR reads and lists one entry per CDR3 protein. Among more than 500,000 distinct CDR3 sequences listed, 12% to 15% were seen once. Sequenced sample: blood. The receptors come from a woman in her thirties or forties with Graves' hyperthyroidism. Both conserved end residues are part of each CDR3. D genes are given only for firm matches. A clone size is listed for some rows: how often the clone was seen (once, few, many), or a class if it is expanded.

len	v_gene	d_gene	abundance	j_gene	CDR3aa	CDR3nt
14	TRBV19	TRBD1	-	TRBJ2-1	CATRRDSSYNEQFF	TGTGCCACCCGCCGGGACAGCTCCTACAATGAGCAGTTCTTC
16	TRBV7-2	TRBD2	many	TRBJ2-1	CASSLAPAGVTNEQFF	TGTGCCAGCAGCTTAGCGCCAGCGGGAGTAACAAATGAGCAGTTCTTC
14	TRBV29-1	-	many	TRBJ2-1	CSVEDGTFYNEQFF	TGCAGCGTTGAAGATGGAACCTTTTACAATGAGCAGTTCTTC
15	TRBV25-1	TRBD2	-	TRBJ2-7	CASSPLVLAGHEQYF	TGTGCCAGCAGCCCTCTCGTTCTAGCGGGTCACGAGCAGTACTTC
14	TRBV3-1	-	many	TRBJ2-1	CASSRRPENNEQFF	TGTGCCAGCAGCCGTCGACCCGAAAACAATGAGCAGTTCTTC
17	TRBV3-1	TRBD2	many	TRBJ2-1	CASSHASGYFSYNEQFF	TGTGCCAGCAGCCACGCTAGCGGTTACTTCTCCTACAATGAGCAGTTCTTC
13	TRBV6-1	TRBD1	few	TRBJ1-3	CASQTGSGNTIYF	TGTGCCAGCCAGACAGGGTCTGGAAACACCATATATTTT
12	TRBV2	TRBD2	many	TRBJ2-2	CASIGEGGELFF	TGTGCCAGCATCGGGGAGGGCGGGGAGCTGTTTTTT
13	TRBV12-3/TRBV12-4	-	once	TRBJ1-4	CASSLKAREKLFF	TGTGCCAGCAGTTTAAAGGCTAGGGAAAAACTGTTTTTT
18	TRBV7-9	TRBD2	many	TRBJ2-1	CASSFPNQGLAGVNEQFF	TGTGCCAGCAGCTTTCCGAACCAAGGACTAGCGGGAGTTAATGAGCAGTTCTTC
14	TRBV12-3/TRBV12-4	TRBD2	-	TRBJ2-1	CASGLTSGYNEQFF	TGTGCCAGCGGGTTGACTAGCGGCTACAATGAGCAGTTCTTC
16	TRBV29-1	TRBD1	-	TRBJ1-2	CSVEEDRGLLGYGYTF	TGCAGCGTTGAAGAGGACAGGGGGTTATTAGGCTATGGCTACACCTTC
17	TRBV5-1	-	few	TRBJ2-3	CASGKRGIEKGADTQYF	TGCGCCAGCGGAAAGAGGGGGATAGAGAAGGGTGCAGATACGCAGTATTTT
13	TRBV4-1	-	few	TRBJ2-7	CASSLLTGHEQYF	TGCGCCAGCAGCCTCCTGACGGGCCACGAGCAGTACTTC
15	TRBV7-2	-	-	TRBJ2-2	CASSPNRGNTGELFF	TGTGCCAGCAGCCCCAACCGGGGGAACACCGGGGAGCTGTTTTTT
14	TRBV6-5	-	many	TRBJ2-1	CASSYERSYNEQFF	TGTGCCAGCAGTTACGAACGGTCCTACAATGAGCAGTTCTTC
14	TRBV7-8	-	many	TRBJ2-7	CASSSYDRRYEQYF	TGTGCCAGCAGCTCCTATGACAGGAGATACGAGCAGTACTTC
12	TRBV7-9	-	-	TRBJ1-1	CASSRLGDGAFF	TGTGCCAGCAGCAGGTTAGGGGATGGGGCTTTCTTT
13	TRBV30	-	many	TRBJ1-2	CAWSLGPNYGYTF	TGTGCCTGGAGTTTGGGACCCAACTATGGCTACACCTTC
14	TRBV19	-	few	TRBJ1-1	CASRVPGQNTEAFF	TGTGCCAGTAGAGTTCCGGGACAGAACACTGAAGCTTTCTTT
14	TRBV3-1	-	-	TRBJ2-1	CASSQGYSATEQFF	TGTGCCAGCAGCCAAGGATATTCGGCGACTGAGCAGTTCTTC
13	TRBV24-1	-	few	TRBJ2-2	CATSDPTTGELFF	TGTGCCACCAGTGATCCAACCACCGGGGAGCTGTTTTTT
12	TRBV20-1	-	many	TRBJ1-1	CSPPRVNTEAFF	TGCAGTCCTCCCCGGGTGAACACTGAAGCTTTCTTT
15	TRBV28	TRBD2	many	TRBJ2-3	CASSSWRENTDTQYF	TGTGCCAGCAGTTCCTGGCGGGAGAACACAGATACGCAGTATTTT
16	TRBV11-2	TRBD2	many	TRBJ2-3	CASTKGGGLTTDTQYF	TGTGCCAGCACCAAAGGCGGGGGGCTAACCACAGATACGCAGTATTTT
14	TRBV10-1	TRBD2	-	TRBJ2-7	CASSQLAGGDEQYF	TGCGCCAGCAGTCAACTAGCGGGAGGGGACGAGCAGTACTTC
12	TRBV20-1	-	-	TRBJ1-2	CSARGANYGYTF	TGCAGTGCAAGGGGAGCTAACTATGGCTACACCTTC
15	TRBV27	TRBD2	few	TRBJ2-5	CASRASSSGQETQYF	TGTGCCAGCAGGGCCTCTTCTAGCGGTCAAGAGACCCAGTACTTC
17	TRBV5-6	TRBD2	-	TRBJ2-1	CASEFPSGTSGSNEQFF	TGTGCCAGCGAATTTCCTTCCGGGACTAGCGGGAGCAATGAGCAGTTCTTC
18	TRBV7-9	-	few	TRBJ1-6	CASSLGTGLPGNNSPLHF	TGTGCCAGCAGCTTGGGGACCGGACTCCCGGGAAATAATTCACCCCTCCACTTT
14	TRBV9	-	-	TRBJ2-2	CASSVDQGPGELFF	TGTGCCAGCAGCGTAGACCAGGGCCCCGGGGAGCTGTTTTTT
17	TRBV12-3/TRBV12-4	-	many	TRBJ2-5	CASSLARWGPLVETQYF	TGTGCCAGCAGTTTAGCGCGATGGGGGCCTTTGGTAGAGACCCAGTACTTC
15	TRBV12-3/TRBV12-4	-	few	TRBJ2-1	CASSLRDPSYNEQFF	TGTGCCAGCAGTTTACGGGACCCCTCCTACAATGAGCAGTTCTTC
15	TRBV20-1	TRBD1	few	TRBJ2-1	CSAKATGDAYNEQFF	TGCAGTGCTAAAGCGACAGGGGACGCCTACAATGAGCAGTTCTTC
15	TRBV12-3/TRBV12-4	-	many	TRBJ1-1	CASSLSDLVIVEAFF	TGTGCCAGCAGTTTAAGCGACCTAGTGATCGTGGAAGCTTTCTTT
15	TRBV7-9	-	few	TRBJ2-2	CASSSRDQGPGELFF	TGTGCCAGCAGCTCACGGGACCAGGGCCCCGGGGAGCTGTTTTTT
15	TRBV24-1	TRBD2	many	TRBJ2-1	CATTGTSGRANEQFF	TGTGCCACCACCGGGACTAGCGGGAGAGCCAATGAGCAGTTCTTC
12	TRBV30	-	many	TRBJ1-2	CAWSLGQRGYTF	TGTGCCTGGAGTCTGGGACAAAGGGGCTACACCTTC
14	TRBV13	TRBD1	-	TRBJ1-2	CASSWETGVHGYTF	TGTGCCAGCAGCTGGGAGACAGGGGTACATGGCTACACCTTC
15	TRBV7-3	-	-	TRBJ1-1	CASSLNGKAYTEAFF	TGTGCCAGCAGCTTAAACGGGAAGGCTTACACTGAAGCTTTCTTT
14	TRBV20-1	TRBD2	many	TRBJ2-7	CSALGLAGVNEQYF	TGCAGTGCTTTGGGACTAGCGGGAGTTAACGAGCAGTACTTC
15	TRBV5-5	TRBD1	many	TRBJ1-5	CASSSQTGANQPQHF	TGTGCCAGCAGCTCCCAGACAGGGGCCAATCAGCCCCAGCATTTT
17	TRBV11-2	TRBD1	many	TRBJ2-7	CASSLTDQGAASYEQYF	TGTGCCAGCAGCTTAACCGATCAGGGGGCGGCCTCCTACGAGCAGTACTTC
15	TRBV5-1	-	-	TRBJ2-3	CASSLAAGAPDTQYF	TGCGCCAGCAGCTTGGCCGCGGGGGCCCCAGATACGCAGTATTTT
16	TRBV7-2	TRBD2	many	TRBJ2-1	CASSVTSGGYNNEQFF	TGTGCCAGCAGCGTAACTAGCGGGGGATACAACAATGAGCAGTTCTTC
15	TRBV6-2/TRBV6-3	-	many	TRBJ2-3	CASSRPGVSTDTQYF	TGTGCCAGCAGTCGTCCGGGCGTAAGCACAGATACGCAGTATTTT
15	TRBV6-2/TRBV6-3	-	few	TRBJ2-1	CASSYGGALTNEQFF	TGTGCCAGCAGTTACGGGGGGGCTCTAACTAATGAGCAGTTCTTC
15	TRBV20-1	-	many	TRBJ1-5	CSARDPGAYYQPQHF	TGCAGTGCTAGAGATCCGGGGGCCTATTATCAGCCCCAGCATTTT
15	TRBV5-6	-	-	TRBJ2-2	CASSGLDRNTGELFF	TGTGCCAGCAGCGGATTAGACAGAAACACCGGGGAGCTGTTTTTT
14	TRBV2	-	many	TRBJ1-4	CASSEENGTEKLFF	TGTGCCAGCAGTGAAGAAAACGGAACTGAAAAACTGTTTTTT
14	TRBV20-1	-	few	TRBJ1-6	CSARDRRYNSPLHF	TGCAGTGCTAGAGATCGCCGCTATAATTCACCCCTCCACTTT
16	TRBV30	-	few	TRBJ1-4	CAWTPARRLANEKLFF	TGTGCCTGGACCCCAGCAAGGAGGTTGGCTAATGAAAAACTGTTTTTT
15	TRBV7-2	-	-	TRBJ2-1	CASSSQRASYNEQFF	TGTGCCAGCAGCTCCCAGCGGGCCTCCTACAATGAGCAGTTCTTC
17	TRBV7-2	TRBD2	many	TRBJ2-1	CASSLTTSGNSYNEQFF	TGTGCCAGCAGCTTAACGACTAGCGGAAACTCCTACAATGAGCAGTTCTTC
12	TRBV19	-	few	TRBJ1-4	CASSSRSEKLFF	TGTGCCAGTTCCTCCAGGTCTGAAAAACTGTTTTTT
14	TRBV7-9	-	-	TRBJ1-5	CASSPGTEYQPQHF	TGTGCCAGCAGCCCAGGGACTGAATATCAGCCCCAGCATTTT
15	TRBV2	TRBD2	-	TRBJ2-1	CASSEGASGRSKQFF	TGTGCCAGCAGTGAGGGGGCTAGCGGGAGGTCAAAGCAGTTCTTC
14	TRBV9	-	many	TRBJ1-1	CASSVAWESTEAFF	TGTGCCAGCAGCGTAGCTTGGGAGTCCACTGAAGCTTTCTTT
13	TRBV29-1	TRBD1	many	TRBJ2-7	CSVGTGVSYEQYF	TGCAGCGTGGGGACAGGGGTTTCCTACGAGCAGTACTTC
18	TRBV6-5	TRBD1	-	TRBJ1-6	CASSSSRGGRSYNSPLHF	TGTGCCAGCAGTTCCTCAAGAGGGGGCAGGTCCTATAATTCACCCCTCCACTTT